These T cell receptor beta chains were read from a single sample in a study of T cells after yellow fever vaccination. TCRdb independently ran MiXCR on the 5' RACE reads; one entry per CDR3 protein. The data hold just under 600,000 distinct CDR3 sequences, with approximately 13% observed a single time. Material: PBMCs, obtained on the day of the yellow fever booster vaccination. The receptors come from a young man who received the YFV17D yellow fever vaccine. Each CDR3 is given with its conserved first and last residue. Each record gives: J gene, V gene, clone size, D gene, CDR3 DNA, CDR3 protein. A D gene is named only where the DNA matches it firmly. Rows may omit the clone size; those that give it use once, few, many or a size class.

TRBJ2-5 | TRBV5-1 | few | NA | TGCGCCAGCAGCTTTACGGCGGCAGGAACGGAGACCCAGTACTTC | CASSFTAAGTETQYF
TRBJ2-5 | TRBV6-5 | many | TRBD2 | TGTGCCAGCAGTTACTCACTAGCGGGAGGTCAAGAGACCCAGTACTTC | CASSYSLAGGQETQYF
TRBJ2-1 | TRBV12-3/TRBV12-4 | NA | TRBD2 | TGTGCCAGCAGTGAGCGGGAGCGACAAAGTGAGCAGTTCTTC | CASSERERQSEQFF
TRBJ2-5 | TRBV7-2 | NA | TRBD1 | TGTGCCAGCAGCCCTGACAGGGACCAAGAGACCCAGTACTTC | CASSPDRDQETQYF
TRBJ2-4 | TRBV7-8 | NA | NA | TGTGCCAGCAGCAAGACCGGGGCCCACGGACCCAAAAACATTCAGTACTTC | CASSKTGAHGPKNIQYF
TRBJ2-7 | TRBV7-2 | few | TRBD1 | TGTGCCAGCAGCTCCCTGGTGACAGGGTGGGACGAGCAGTACTTC | CASSSLVTGWDEQYF
TRBJ2-1 | TRBV7-3 | few | NA | TGTGCCAGCAGCCCCCAGGGCCTGGATGAGCAGTTCTTC | CASSPQGLDEQFF
TRBJ2-3 | TRBV7-9 | NA | NA | TGTGCCAGCAGCCTGGGCCGGACTAGCACAGATACGCAGTATTTT | CASSLGRTSTDTQYF
TRBJ2-7 | TRBV7-6 | few | TRBD1 | TGTGCCAGCAGCTTATCGGCAGGGGGCGTCTACGAGCAGTACTTC | CASSLSAGGVYEQYF
TRBJ2-7 | TRBV7-2 | few | NA | TGTGCCAGCAGACCCGACCTCAGCGAGCAGTACTTC | CASRPDLSEQYF
TRBJ2-7 | TRBV7-2 | NA | NA | TGTGCCAGCAGCTTAGCGGAGGGGTTCCCCTACGAGCAGTACTTC | CASSLAEGFPYEQYF
TRBJ2-3 | TRBV9 | many | NA | TGTGCCAGCAGCGTAGGGGGTGGTGTCCGCGGCACAGATACGCAGTATTTT | CASSVGGGVRGTDTQYF
TRBJ1-6 | TRBV12-3/TRBV12-4 | few | NA | TGTGCCAGCAGTAAGTCCCCCGGACATCGATCACCCCTCCACTTT | CASSKSPGHRSPLHF
TRBJ2-7 | TRBV5-1 | few | TRBD2 | TGCGCCAGCAGCAAAGGACTAGCGGGAGGTTACGAGCAGTACTTC | CASSKGLAGGYEQYF
TRBJ2-3 | TRBV10-3 | NA | NA | TGTGCCATCAGTGAATCACGAGGCACAGATACGCAGTATTTT | CAISESRGTDTQYF
TRBJ1-1 | TRBV4-3 | NA | NA | TGCGCCAGCAGCCATGAGGTCGGGACTCTCCAACTCAACACTGAAGCTTTCTTT | CASSHEVGTLQLNTEAFF
TRBJ2-7 | TRBV10-1 | NA | TRBD2 | TGCGCCAGCAGTGAGGAGCTAGCGGGAGGACCAACCTACGAGCAGTACTTC | CASSEELAGGPTYEQYF
TRBJ2-1 | TRBV14 | many | TRBD2 | TGTGCCAGCAGCCGGGACTACTCCTACAATGAGCAGTTCTTC | CASSRDYSYNEQFF
TRBJ2-3 | TRBV20-1 | NA | NA | TGCAGTGCTAGAGGGGGAGGCCTCAGATTCACAGATACGCAGTATTTT | CSARGGGLRFTDTQYF
TRBJ2-1 | TRBV3-1 | NA | TRBD2 | TGTGCCAGCAGCCGAATGACTAGCGGGAGTAACTATGAGCAGTTCTTC | CASSRMTSGSNYEQFF
TRBJ2-7 | TRBV7-2 | NA | NA | TGTGCCAGCAGCATCCGGGACCCCTACGAGCAGTACTTC | CASSIRDPYEQYF
TRBJ2-7 | TRBV27 | NA | TRBD2 | TGTGCCAGCACAAGGCTGTTCCAGGGAGGGAACTACGAGCAGTACTTC | CASTRLFQGGNYEQYF
TRBJ1-5 | TRBV18 | few | NA | TGTGCCAGCTCACCCCTCGGCGATAGCAATCAGCCCCAGCATTTT | CASSPLGDSNQPQHF
TRBJ2-7 | TRBV7-2 | few | NA | TGTGCCAGCAGCTTACGGGTACCTCTTTACGAGCAGTACTTC | CASSLRVPLYEQYF
TRBJ1-1 | TRBV6-5 | few | NA | TGTGCCAGCAGTTACTCGATACAGTTGAACACTGAAGCTTTCTTT | CASSYSIQLNTEAFF
TRBJ2-7 | TRBV29-1 | few | NA | TGCAGCGTTGACTTCTGTTCGTCAGCAACCTACGAGCAGTACTTC | CSVDFCSSATYEQYF